These 10 T cell receptor beta chains were all obtained from the same sample, sequenced in a study of cytomegalovirus exposure and HLA in healthy donors. 60 Vbeta and 13 Jbeta primers were used in PCR. Profiling relied on immunoSEQ multiplex PCR, and the TCRdb table lists in-frame clones only, not all of them. This sample has about 120,000 clones, with approximately 80% found just once. The source material was PBMCs. These TCRs come from a man between 40 and 49 years old in good health and CMV-seropositive.

V gene TRBV4-3 combines with J gene TRBJ2-5; 9 bases line up with TRBD1. This CDR3 contains 15 residues. Per the germline V gene, CDR1 is LGHNA and CDR2 is YSLEER. The ends lost 1 base at V and 5 bases at J; junction bases unmatched: 5. Here the CDR3 reads CASSQAQGALETQYF. The CDR3 DNA sequence: TGCGCCAGCAGCCAAGCACAGGGGGCTCTGGAGACCCAGTACTTC.

The V gene is TRBV7-6, the J gene TRBJ2-1; TRBD1 matches 10 bases. The J segment lost 7 bases and the V segment lost 0 bases, leaving 6 bases of the junction unmatched. The length of the CDR3 is 16 residues. Germline V gene sequence: CDR1 SGHVS, CDR2 FNYEAQ. Written as DNA, the CDR3 is TGTGCCAGCAGCTTAGCACTCGGACAGGGGGGGAATGAGCAGTTCTTC. As protein: CASSLALGQGGNEQFF.

This chain links TRBV2 with TRBJ2-2, with 9 bases fitting TRBD2. CDR1 and CDR2 (germline): SNHLY, FYNNEI. Unmatched junction bases numbered 7, after V lost 2 bases and J lost 6 bases. This CDR3 has 16 residues. The DNA for the CDR3 is TGTGCCAGCAGTGAACTCGGCGGGGGGGCATCCGGGGAGCTGTTTTTT. As protein: CASSELGGGASGELFF.

The V gene is TRBV5-1, the J gene TRBJ1-2, with no clear D. CDR1 SGHRS and CDR2 YFSETQ come from the germline V gene. There are 13 residues in the CDR3. Trimming shortened V by 0 bases and J by 3 bases, and 6 bases separated the two germline ends. CDR3 nucleotides: TGCGCCAGCAGCTTGGAGGGAGACTATGGCTACACCTTC. It encodes CASSLEGDYGYTF. The whole variable domain, remainder taken from reference TRBV5-1 and TRBJ1-2, is KAGVTQTPRYLIKTRGQQVTLSCSPISGHRSVSWYQQTPGQGLQFLFEYFSETQRNKGNFPGRFSGRQFSNSRSEMNVSTLELGDSALYLCASSLEGDYGYTFGSGTRLTVV.

This clone was counted only a few times. V gene TRBV18 combines with J gene TRBJ2-1; the D is unclear. Trimming removed 0 bases from V and 7 bases from J, with 10 bases in between. From germline, CDR1 is KGHSH and CDR2 LQKENI. The CDR3 is 14 amino acids. CDR3 sequence: CASSPPRPTNEQFF. For the CDR3, the DNA is TGTGCCAGCTCACCACCCCGCCCTACTAATGAGCAGTTCTTC.

V usage is TRBV11-2 and J usage is TRBJ2-5; 11 bases line up with TRBD2. CDR1 and CDR2 from the germline V gene are SGHAT and FQNNGV. The V segment lost 3 bases and the J segment 5 bases; nucleotides outside the gene matches: 8. The CDR3 extends over 16 amino acids. The CDR3 DNA reads TGTGCCAGCAGCTTCGGGCCTAGCGGGGGGAGGGAGACCCAGTACTTC. Translation: CASSFGPSGGRETQYF.

The chain recombines TRBV2 with TRBJ2-7; D perhaps matches TRBD2 (7 bases). Germline V gene data show CDR1 as SNHLY and CDR2 as FYNNEI. The CDR3 spans 12 residues. The V and J ends lost 7 bases and 6 bases respectively, with 13 bases between them. The CDR3 DNA reads TGTGCCAGCAAGGGGGGGGCGACCGAGCAGTACTTC. Translated: CASKGGATEQYF.

The V and J genes are TRBV29-1 and TRBJ2-2; D perhaps matches TRBD1 (8 bases). With 4 bases removed from V and 0 bases from J, the gap between germline ends came to 15 bases. Germline CDR1 SQVTM, CDR2 ANQGSEA. The CDR3 contains 16 residues. The CDR3 loop reads CSVGDRTRANTGELFF. CDR3 coding DNA: TGCAGCGTTGGGGACAGGACTAGAGCGAACACCGGGGAGCTGTTTTTT.

This clone is a singleton in its sample. This chain joins TRBV27 and TRBJ2-3; D gene ambiguous. This CDR3 is built from 13 residues. Germline values: CDR1 MNHEY, CDR2 SMNVEV (reference sequence). V was shortened by 7 bases and J by 0 bases, with 8 bases between the two germline ends. This CDR3 is CASTGQSTDTQYF. CDR3 DNA sequence: TGTGCCAGCACGGGTCAGAGCACAGATACGCAGTATTTT.

This clone has a single count. The chain combines TRBV7-2 with TRBJ2-4, with 7 bases matching TRBD1. Germline V gene data show CDR1 as SGHTA and CDR2 as FQGNSA. The CDR3 length is 15 residues. V lost 0 bases, J lost 8 bases, and 7 bases stayed unmatched. This CDR3 reads CASSLAGDRADIQYF. The CDR3 DNA sequence: TGTGCCAGCAGCTTAGCGGGGGACAGAGCTGACATTCAGTACTTC.